The 29 T cell receptor beta chains below come from one sample, sequenced in a study of blood T cell repertoires in COVID-19. Only in-frame clones appear in the TCRdb table, and some are missing; sequencing was by immunoSEQ multiplex PCR. Of some 420,000 clones in the sample, 80% to 90% were seen once. Sequencing was done on a sample of PBMCs or T cells enriched from blood (not recorded which). Receptor source: a man under 40 who had recovered from COVID-19.

This clone has a single count. The V and J genes are TRBV28 and TRBJ2-2; D is unclear. CDR1 is MDHEN, CDR2 SYDVKM, per germline. This CDR3 is built from 14 residues. V shed 8 bases and J shed 0 bases, with 10 bases lying between them. The DNA of the CDR3 is TGTGCCAGCCAACCTAGGTCGAACACCGGGGAGCTGTTTTTT. It encodes CASQPRSNTGELFF.

This chain joins TRBV6-5 and TRBJ2-5; D unresolved. Trimming removed 4 bases from V and 4 bases from J, with 10 bases in between. Germline V gene sequence: CDR1 MNHEY, CDR2 SVGAGI. There are 13 residues in the CDR3. The CDR3 reads CASSSSPGETQYF. CDR3 sequence (DNA): TGTGCCAGCAGTTCTAGTCCTGGAGAGACCCAGTACTTC.

The J gene is TRBJ2-3, the V gene TRBV6-2 or TRBV6-3; unclear D gene. V lost 2 bases and J 3 bases, leaving 15 bases between the germline ends. The CDR3 length is 16 residues. Germline V gene sequence: CDR1 MNHEY, CDR2 SVGEGT. The CDR3 is CASSYPVLGSTDTQYF. The DNA for the CDR3 is TGTGCCAGCAGTTACCCCGTTCTAGGTAGTACAGATACGCAGTATTTT.

The chain combines TRBV7-2 with TRBJ1-2; 8 positions match TRBD1. This CDR3 region has 14 residues. J was trimmed by 1 base and V by 4 bases; bases with no gene match: 2. Per the germline V gene, CDR1 is SGHTA and CDR2 is FQGNSA. CDR3 loop: CASSSRGLNYGYTF. CDR3 nucleotides: TGTGCCAGCAGCTCCAGGGGGCTTAACTATGGCTACACCTTC.

The V call is TRBV19, the J call TRBJ1-5; possible D gene TRBD1, 5 bases. The CDR3 has 13 residues. Germline-derived CDR1 and CDR2 are LNHDA and SQIVND (reference sequence). V lost 8 bases and J 5 bases, leaving 13 bases between the germline ends. Written as DNA, the CDR3 is TGTGCCAGTCAACAGGTCGATTATCAGCCCCAGCATTTT. It is translated as CASQQVDYQPQHF.

The chain links TRBV3-1 (or the pseudogene TRBV3-2) to TRBJ2-1, with 9 positions matching TRBD2. The V segment lost 0 bases and the J segment 9 bases; nucleotides outside the gene matches: 9. CDR3 length equals 16 residues. Germline CDR1 reads LGHDT; CDR2 reads YNNKEL (reference sequence). The CDR3 loop reads CASSQDLGGRVFEQFF. CDR3 bases: TGTGCCAGCAGCCAAGATCTTGGCGGGAGGGTTTTTGAGCAGTTCTTC.

This clone was counted once. The chain couples TRBV28 to TRBJ1-5, with 11 bases aligning to TRBD1. With 3 bases clipped from V and 1 base from J, the junction kept 8 bases outside the gene matches. The germline gives CDR1 MDHEN, CDR2 SYDVKM. The CDR3 consists of 18 residues. The CDR3 loop is CASSLGQGVLRSNQPQHF. CDR3 DNA sequence: TGTGCCAGCAGTTTGGGACAGGGGGTATTGAGGAGCAATCAGCCCCAGCATTTT.

V is TRBV19 and J is TRBJ2-7; D not resolved. The V end lost 2 bases, the J end lost 1 base, and 9 bases lay between the germline ends. This CDR3 is built from 14 residues. CDR1 is LNHDA and CDR2 is SQIVND in the germline V gene (reference sequence). CDR3 nucleotide sequence: TGTGCCAGTAGTATAAACTTAGCTTCCTACGAGCAGTACTTC. Protein: CASSINLASYEQYF.

This clone was seen more than once but under ten times. The chain uses TRBV9 and TRBJ2-6, with a possible D match to TRBD1 (5 bases). Between the trimmed V and J ends, which lost 2 bases and 2 bases, there was a span of 8 bases. CDR1 is SGDLS, CDR2 YYNGEE, per germline. There are 15 residues in the CDR3. The CDR3 protein is CASSVRATGANVLTF. The CDR3 bases are TGTGCCAGCAGCGTCAGGGCCACTGGGGCCAACGTCCTGACTTTC.

The chain carries TRBV5-1 and TRBJ1-1; D gene uncertain. This CDR3 region has 12 residues. Germline CDR1 and CDR2: SGHRS and YFSETQ. The V end lost 3 bases, the J end lost 7 bases, and 10 bases lay between the germline ends. The CDR3 coding sequence is TGCGCCAGCAGCTCTTCCGGGGTTGAAGCTTTCTTT. As protein: CASSSSGVEAFF.

The gene calls are TRBV29-1 and TRBJ1-1; D is perhaps TRBD1 (5 bases). Germline V lookup: CDR1 SQVTM, CDR2 ANQGSEA. The CDR3 extends over 14 amino acids. Trimming removed 7 bases from V and 1 base from J, with 16 bases in between. CDR3 amino acids: CSALRGGSNTEAFF. The CDR3 coding sequence is TGCAGCGCCCTGCGGGGGGGATCGAACACTGAAGCTTTCTTT.

The genes are TRBV28 and TRBJ1-6; D not resolved. The length of the CDR3 is 14 residues. Per germline, CDR1 MDHEN and CDR2 SYDVKM. Trimming pared 7 bases from V and 10 bases from J, leaving 17 bases between. The CDR3 region has the DNA TGTGCCAGCACGTCGAACTTGGGGAGCTCACCCCTCCACTTT. It is translated as CASTSNLGSSPLHF.

The chain combines TRBV11-3 with TRBJ2-1; 11 bases are a match to TRBD2. CDR3 size: 16 residues. The germline CDR1 and CDR2 sequences are SGHNT and YENEEA. Trimming removed 5 bases from V and 2 bases from J; junction bases left unmatched: 5. CDR3 region: CASSLRLAGTYNEQFF. CDR3 coding DNA: TGTGCCAGCAGCCTAAGACTAGCGGGGACCTACAATGAGCAGTTCTTC.

This rearrangement joins TRBV7-9 to TRBJ2-3; D is possibly TRBD2 (5 bases). V lost 5 bases and J 6 bases, leaving 18 bases between the germline ends. CDR3 size: 15 residues. The germline CDR1 and CDR2 sequences are SEHNR and FQNEAQ (reference sequence). The CDR3 nucleotides read TGTGCCAGCAGCCAAATCCCGAAAACTAGGGATACGCAGTATTTT. Its translation: CASSQIPKTRDTQYF. Filled out from reference TRBV7-9 and TRBJ2-3, the complete variable domain reads DTGVSQNPRHKITKRGQNVTFRCDPISEHNRLYWYRQTLGQGPEFLTYFQNEAQLEKSRLLSDRFSAERPKGSFSTLEIQRTEQGDSAMYLCASSQIPKTRDTQYFGPGTRLTVL.

The chain carries TRBV28 and TRBJ2-7; D not resolved. CDR3 size: 13 residues. Trimming pared 5 bases from V and 0 bases from J, leaving 8 bases between. Looked up from germline, CDR1 is MDHEN and CDR2 is SYDVKM. The CDR3 region is CASSGLSSYEQYF. In DNA, the CDR3 is TGTGCCAGCAGTGGCCTTTCCTCCTACGAGCAGTACTTC.

J is TRBJ2-7 and V is TRBV9, with 8 bases fitting TRBD2. The CDR3 covers 15 residues. The trim removed 2 bases at V and 0 bases at J, leaving 4 bases unmatched. Germline CDR1 SGDLS, CDR2 YYNGEE. The CDR3 protein is CASSVSAGDSYEQYF. Here the CDR3 DNA reads TGTGCCAGCAGCGTGTCAGCGGGAGACTCCTACGAGCAGTACTTC.

The chain employs TRBV10-1 and TRBJ2-5; 8 nucleotides line up with TRBD1. Germline assignment: CDR1 WNHNN and CDR2 SYGVQD (reference sequence). With 0 bases clipped from V and 0 bases from J, the junction kept 3 bases outside the gene matches. This CDR3 is built from 16 residues. DNA of the CDR3: TGCGCCAGCAGTGAGTCGAGGACAGGGTACCAAGAGACCCAGTACTTC. Translated, it gives CASSESRTGYQETQYF.

J is TRBJ2-2 and V is TRBV18; 9 nucleotides line up with TRBD1. This CDR3 spans 16 amino acids. After removal of 0 bases from V and 7 bases from J, the junction contained 6 bases not matched to a gene. Per germline, CDR1 KGHSH and CDR2 LQKENI. CDR3: CASSPPGQGEGGELFF. The CDR3 nucleotides read TGTGCCAGCTCACCACCGGGACAGGGCGAAGGCGGGGAGCTGTTTTTT.

This clone was detected a few times. The genes are TRBV7-9 and TRBJ1-2; TRBD1 matches at 7 bases. After removal of 5 bases from V and 4 bases from J, the junction contained 4 bases not matched to a gene. The V gene's germline CDR1 is SEHNR and CDR2 FQNEAQ (reference sequence). The CDR3 is made up of 13 amino acids. CDR3 sequence: CASSLRDSYGYTF. CDR3 coding DNA: TGTGCCAGCAGCCTAAGGGACAGCTATGGCTACACCTTC.

The V and J genes are TRBV27 and TRBJ2-1; 8 bases line up with TRBD2. From germline, CDR1 is MNHEY and CDR2 SMNVEV (reference sequence). V trimming: 5 bases; J trimming: 3 bases; junction bases outside the gene matches: 6. The CDR3 loop spans 15 amino acids. CDR3 DNA: TGTGCCAGCAGTCCGACGGGGGGGCGCTACAATGAGCAGTTCTTC. It codes for CASSPTGGRYNEQFF.

This chain connects TRBV10-2 to TRBJ1-3; D gene uncertain. The V and J ends lost 6 bases and 0 bases respectively, with 12 bases between them. The CDR3 has 15 residues. CDR1 and CDR2 from the germline V gene are WSHSY and SAAADI. CDR3 residues: CASRAGSSSGNTIYF. DNA for the CDR3: TGCGCCAGCAGGGCCGGGTCGAGCTCTGGAAACACCATATATTTT.

The chain has TRBV5-1 and TRBJ2-1, with D hard to call. Germline V gives CDR1 SGHRS, CDR2 YFSETQ. CDR3 length: 13 residues. Trimming removed 0 bases from V and 6 bases from J, with 7 bases in between. CDR3 in amino acids: CASSLDIRNEQFF. DNA for the CDR3: TGCGCCAGCAGCTTGGATATTCGCAATGAGCAGTTCTTC.

The chain's CDR3 is CASSELGGGGQPQHF. DNA for the CDR3: TGTGCCAGCAGTGAATTAGGGGGGGGAGGTCAGCCCCAGCATTTT. The chain combines TRBV2 with TRBJ1-5, with D possibly matching TRBD1 (6 bases). The ends were cut back, 2 bases at V and 6 bases at J, with 14 bases in the middle. Germline V lookup: CDR1 SNHLY, CDR2 FYNNEI. The CDR3 spans 15 residues.

The DNA of the CDR3 is TGTGCCAGCTCACCACCCCGCGGGAGTAATTACGAGCAGTACTTC. This gives the protein CASSPPRGSNYEQYF. The chain recombines TRBV18 with TRBJ2-7, with TRBD2 identical over 7 bases. Germline V gene data show CDR1 as KGHSH and CDR2 as LQKENI. This CDR3 spans 15 amino acids. With 0 bases clipped from V and 4 bases from J, the junction kept 6 bases outside the gene matches. The full variable domain, rest sourced from reference TRBV18 and TRBJ2-7, is NAGVMQNPRHLVRRRGQEARLRCSPMKGHSHVYWYRQLPEEGLKFMVYLQKENIIDESGMPKERFSAEFPKEGPSILRIQQVVRGDSAAYFCASSPPRGSNYEQYFGPGTRLTVT.

The J gene is TRBJ1-2, the V gene TRBV5-1, with unresolved D. V lost 0 bases and J lost 8, with 11 bases in between. CDR1 is SGHRS and CDR2 is YFSETQ in the germline V gene. The length of the CDR3 is 13 residues. CDR3 DNA sequence: TGCGCCAGCAGCTTGGGGACGGAGGGAGGCTACACCTTC. Protein: CASSLGTEGGYTF.

The chain joins TRBV19 to TRBJ2-1; possibly TRBD2 for D (6 bases). The CDR3 length is 15 residues. V was shortened by 7 bases and J by 0 bases, with 13 bases between the two germline ends. Germline loops: CDR1 LNHDA, CDR2 SQIVND (reference sequence). The CDR3 DNA sequence: TGTGCCAGTAACCCGGGACTCTCCTCCTACAATGAGCAGTTCTTC. It translates to CASNPGLSSYNEQFF.

This chain uses TRBV2 with TRBJ1-2, with D possibly TRBD1 on 5 matching bases. Germline V lookup: CDR1 SNHLY, CDR2 FYNNEI. Trimming took 7 bases from V and 3 from J, leaving 21 bases between them. The CDR3 is 16 residues long. DNA of the CDR3: TGTGCCAGCACCAAGAGGCGACAGCCAGACCACTATGGCTACACCTTC. It specifies CASTKRRQPDHYGYTF.

This chain links TRBV18 with TRBJ1-1, with TRBD1 matching 7 bases. Germline CDR1 reads KGHSH; CDR2 reads LQKENI. The ends lost 6 bases at V and 4 bases at J; junction bases unmatched: 8. CDR3 length: 14 amino acids. The CDR3 loop is CASSQGGAGTEAFF. The CDR3 DNA reads TGTGCCAGCTCGCAAGGGGGCGCGGGCACTGAAGCTTTCTTT.

This clone occurred once. The chain combines TRBV27 with TRBJ1-5, with TRBD1 identical over 7 bases. The J segment lost 6 bases and the V segment lost 5 bases, leaving 10 bases of the junction unmatched. Germline-derived CDR1 and CDR2 are MNHEY and SMNVEV (reference sequence). The CDR3 extends over 15 amino acids. In DNA, the CDR3 is TGTGCCAGCAGTACGGCAGGGGGTCTGGGTCAGCCCCAGCATTTT. Translation: CASSTAGGLGQPQHF.